Listed here are 32 T cell receptor beta chains from one sample, sequenced in a study of regulatory T cells in long-lasting Graves disease. Time point here: newly diagnosed GD, antithyroid drugs for less than 3 months. Generation of the TCR library employed RNA extracted from PBMCs. Assembly of TCR beta libraries relied on iRepertoire HTBI primers together with Arm-PCR of CDR3 regions. TCRdb re-called the multiplex PCR reads with MiXCR, one entry per CDR3 protein. The table has around 500,000 distinct CDR3 sequences, more than 10% seen once. This same sample was also taken into another study, of T cells in Graves' hyperthyroidism and ophthalmopathy.

The input for sequencing was peripheral blood mononuclear cells (PBMCs), taken at new diagnosis, from a patient treated with antithyroid drugs. Source of these receptors: a woman between 25 and 40 years old with Graves disease.

This chain links TRBV6-2 or TRBV6-3 with TRBJ1-5; TRBD1 matches 7 bases. From germline, CDR1 is MNHEY and CDR2 SVGEGT. This CDR3 is built from 15 residues. J gave up 3 bases and V 7 bases, and 9 bases lay outside the gene matches. CDR3 sequence: CASTSRRGPNQPQHF. CDR3 nucleotides: TGTGCCAGCACCTCCAGGAGGGGGCCCAATCAGCCCCAGCATTTT.

The sample holds a few counts of this clonotype. Since a much larger clone is just one base distant, this may be a read error. V is TRBV28 and J is TRBJ1-1, with 7 bases matching TRBD1. The CDR3 is made up of 14 amino acids. With V trimmed by 5 bases and J by 1 base, 4 bases remained unmatched. Per germline, CDR1 MDHEN and CDR2 SYDVKM. The CDR3 sequence is CASSPGGTNTEAFF. Here the CDR3 DNA reads TGTGCCAGCAGTCCAGGGGGGACGAACACTGAAGCTTTCTTT. Full variable domain (remainder filled in from reference TRBV28 and TRBJ1-1): DVKVTQSSRYLVKRTGEKVFLECVQDMDHENMFWYRQDPGLGLRLIYFSYDVKMKEKGDIPEGYSVSREKKERFSLILESASTNQTSMYLCASSPGGTNTEAFFGQGTRLTVV.

The table lists this clonotype with many counts. The chain employs TRBV29-1 and TRBJ1-4; D is unresolved. This CDR3 is 11 amino acids long. V was clipped by 4 bases and J by 6 bases, with 6 bases between them. The V gene's germline CDR1 is SQVTM and CDR2 ANQGSEA. The CDR3 loop reads CSVGGDEKLFF. The CDR3 nucleotides read TGCAGCGTTGGGGGTGATGAAAAACTGTTTTTT.

The sample holds many counts of this clonotype. The chain employs TRBV3-1 and TRBJ2-1; D remains unclear. The CDR3 runs to 13 residues. CDR1 LGHDT and CDR2 YNNKEL come from the germline V gene (reference sequence). V lost 1 base and J 4 bases, leaving 5 bases between the germline ends. DNA of the CDR3: TGTGCCAGCAGCCAAGGGAGATACAATGAGCAGTTCTTC. Translation gives CASSQGRYNEQFF.

This clonotype was seen only a few times. This chain joins TRBV7-2 and TRBJ2-7; the D gene is possibly TRBD1 (5 bases). Germline-derived CDR1 and CDR2 are SGHTA and FQGNSA. Trimming took 6 bases from V and 5 from J, leaving 11 bases between them. CDR3 length: 12 residues. Here the CDR3 reads CASSRRAHEQYF. The CDR3 nucleotides read TGTGCCAGCAGTCGCAGGGCCCACGAGCAGTACTTC.

The genes are TRBV7-9 and TRBJ2-3; 8 nucleotides agree with TRBD2. Germline-derived CDR1 and CDR2 are SEHNR and FQNEAQ (reference sequence). V lost 5 bases to trimming and J lost 5 bases; unmatched junction nucleotides: 9. The CDR3 has 15 amino acids. CDR3 sequence reads: CASSPKAGGQDTQYF. The CDR3 DNA sequence: TGTGCCAGCAGCCCTAAGGCGGGGGGCCAAGATACGCAGTATTTT.

This clonotype appeared many times. This CDR3 reads CASSYLEGGNYEQYF. The CDR3 coding sequence is TGTGCCAGCAGTTACCTAGAAGGAGGGAACTACGAGCAGTACTTC. The V gene is TRBV6-5, the J gene TRBJ2-7; TRBD2 might be the D (6 bases). V gave up 2 bases and J gave up 3 bases, with 14 bases separating them. The CDR3 length is 15 residues. CDR1 and CDR2 (germline): MNHEY, SVGAGI.

This clonotype has a count of ten or more. The chain joins TRBV29-1 to TRBJ1-2; 7 positions agree with TRBD1. Germline CDR1 reads SQVTM; CDR2 reads ANQGSEA. V lost 6 bases, J lost 3 bases, and 7 bases stayed unmatched. This CDR3 is 13 amino acids long. CDR3 sequence: CSVPDRVHYGYTF. In DNA, the CDR3 is TGCAGCGTACCCGACAGGGTGCACTATGGCTACACCTTC.

This clonotype was seen a handful of times. Since the CDR3 does not end with the conserved phenylalanine or tryptophan, this likely comes from a read error. The chain recombines TRBV28 with TRBJ2-3; 8 bases are shared with TRBD2. J was trimmed by 2 bases and V by 8 bases; bases with no gene match: 6. Germline loops: CDR1 MDHEN, CDR2 SYDVKM. CDR3 length equals 14 residues. The CDR3 coding sequence is TGTGCCAGCGTCCCGGGGGGGTCCACAGATACGCAGTATCTT. As protein: CASVPGGSTDTQYL.

This clonotype showed up just a few times. The chain links TRBV3-1 to TRBJ2-7, with 10 positions matching TRBD1. The V segment lost 6 bases and the J segment 5 bases; nucleotides outside the gene matches: 7. Germline V gives CDR1 LGHDT, CDR2 YNNKEL (reference sequence). The CDR3 contains 14 residues. CDR3 in amino acids: CASRLTGGAHEQYF. Here the CDR3 DNA reads TGTGCCAGCAGATTGACAGGGGGCGCCCACGAGCAGTACTTC.

At least ten counts were recorded for this clonotype. The rearrangement joins TRBV7-9 to TRBJ2-1; 12 positions agree with TRBD2. The germline V gene has CDR1 SEHNR and CDR2 FQNEAQ (reference sequence). V shed 1 base and J 7 bases; nucleotides not matched to a gene: 5. The CDR3 totals 16 residues. CDR3 loop: CASSLGLAGVWNEQFF. The CDR3 bases are TGTGCCAGCAGCTTAGGACTAGCGGGAGTTTGGAATGAGCAGTTCTTC.

This clonotype was counted at least ten times. This rearrangement joins TRBV19 to TRBJ2-7, with TRBD2 identical over 10 bases. The CDR3 extends over 17 amino acids. The V gene's germline CDR1 is LNHDA and CDR2 SQIVND (reference sequence). V dropped 5 bases and J dropped 1; count of bases not matched to a gene: 11. The CDR3 is CASSPPTSGWKSYEQYF. The CDR3 DNA sequence: TGTGCCAGTAGTCCACCGACTAGCGGGTGGAAGTCCTACGAGCAGTACTTC.

This clonotype occurred many times. This chain joins TRBV18 and TRBJ2-2; maybe TRBD2 (6 bases). The CDR3 length is 16 residues. Germline V lookup: CDR1 KGHSH, CDR2 LQKENI. Trimming cost V 2 bases and J 2 bases, with 12 bases left between them. The CDR3 bases are TGTGCCAGCTCACCAGGAGGCGGGATTAACACCGGGGAGCTGTTTTTT. It codes for CASSPGGGINTGELFF.

The genes are TRBV19 and TRBJ1-3; D gene uncertain. The CDR3 covers 16 residues. V shed 8 bases and J shed 1 base, with 18 bases lying between them. From germline, CDR1 is LNHDA and CDR2 SQIVND (reference sequence). The CDR3 sequence is CASLATFSDSGNTIYF. In nucleotides, the CDR3 is TGTGCCAGTCTAGCGACCTTCTCGGATTCTGGAAACACCATATATTTT.

This clonotype was seen at least ten times. The rearrangement uses TRBV6-1 and TRBJ2-5; 7 bases are a match to TRBD2. Trimming at V came to 7 bases and at J to 2 bases, leaving 10 bases not matched to a gene. Germline assignment: CDR1 MNHNS and CDR2 SASEGT. The CDR3 runs to 15 residues. The CDR3 sequence: CASIQPGGTQETQYF. CDR3 sequence (DNA): TGTGCCAGCATCCAGCCGGGGGGAACACAAGAGACCCAGTACTTC.

In its sample, this clonotype was seen many times. The rearrangement links TRBV7-9 to TRBJ2-3, with TRBD2 identical over 8 bases. Losses at the gene ends were 2 bases for V and 0 bases for J; bases not matched to a gene: 10. Germline V gene sequence: CDR1 SEHNR, CDR2 FQNEAQ (reference sequence). CDR3 size: 18 residues. The CDR3 spells CASSLTAGDVTSTDTQYF. The CDR3 bases are TGTGCCAGCAGCTTAACAGCGGGAGACGTTACTAGCACAGATACGCAGTATTTT.

In this sample, this clonotype turned up many times. The V gene is TRBV28, the J gene TRBJ1-5; 7 bases line up with TRBD1. Germline-derived CDR1 and CDR2 are MDHEN and SYDVKM. The CDR3 length is 17 residues. V dropped 5 bases and J dropped 3; count of bases not matched to a gene: 13. CDR3 sequence reads: CASSKRSWDRLNQPQHF. The CDR3, as DNA: TGTGCCAGCAGTAAGAGATCATGGGACAGACTCAATCAGCCCCAGCATTTT.

Ten or more counts support this clonotype. The chain carries TRBV2 and TRBJ2-2, with D unresolved. This CDR3 has 14 residues. Trimming took 3 bases from V and 1 from J, leaving 6 bases between them. The germline V gene has CDR1 SNHLY and CDR2 FYNNEI. The CDR3 bases are TGTGCCAGCAGTGATGGGCGGAACACCGGGGAGCTGTTTTTT. It is translated as CASSDGRNTGELFF. Filled out from reference TRBV2 and TRBJ2-2, the complete variable domain reads EPEVTQTPSHQVTQMGQEVILRCVPISNHLYFYWYRQILGQKVEFLVSFYNNEISEKSEIFDDQFSVERPDGSNFTLKIRSTKLEDSAMYFCASSDGRNTGELFFGEGSRLTVL.

This chain connects TRBV15 to TRBJ2-6, with D possibly being TRBD1 or TRBD2 (5 bases each). Germline CDR1 is LNHNV and CDR2 is YYDKDF (reference sequence). The CDR3 runs 16 residues. Between the trimmed V and J ends, which lost 0 bases and 4 bases, there was a span of 10 bases. The CDR3 DNA sequence: TGTGCCACCAGCAGAGATCGGGGCTGGGGGGCCAACGTCCTGACTTTC. Translated: CATSRDRGWGANVLTF.

This clonotype has a count of ten or more. The V gene is TRBV11-2, the J gene TRBJ2-1, with 13 bases lining up with TRBD2. CDR3 length: 19 amino acids. CDR1 is SGHAT and CDR2 is FQNNGV in the germline V gene. The ends lost 6 bases at V and 2 bases at J; junction bases unmatched: 13. The CDR3 protein is CASRVFGRTSGSTYNEQFF. The CDR3 bases are TGTGCCAGCAGAGTTTTTGGTAGGACTAGCGGGAGTACCTACAATGAGCAGTTCTTC. The full variable domain, with the rest looked up from reference TRBV11-2 and TRBJ2-1, is EAGVAQSPRYKIIEKRQSVAFWCNPISGHATLYWYQQILGQGPKLLIQFQNNGVVDDSQLPKDRFSAERLKGVDSTLKIQPAKLEDSAVYLCASRVFGRTSGSTYNEQFFGPGTRLTVL.

This clonotype was detected a few times. This chain joins TRBV10-3 and TRBJ1-5; no definite D call. V was shortened by 0 bases and J by 3 bases, with 15 bases between the two germline ends. Looked up from germline, CDR1 is ENHRY and CDR2 is SYGVKD. This CDR3 contains 17 residues. Here the CDR3 DNA reads TGTGCCATCAGTGAGTCTTATGGGGAAAGGAACAATCAGCCCCAGCATTTT. It specifies CAISESYGERNNQPQHF.

The chain links TRBV20-1 to TRBJ2-3; maybe TRBD1 (5 bases). The CDR3 loop spans 14 amino acids. Looked up from germline, CDR1 is DFQATT and CDR2 is SNEGSKA (reference sequence). V gave up 2 bases and J gave up 0 bases, with 9 bases separating them. This CDR3 reads CSARKGPSTDTQYF. For the CDR3, the DNA is TGCAGTGCTAGAAAGGGGCCGAGCACAGATACGCAGTATTTT.

This clonotype was found many times. The V and J genes are TRBV25-1 and TRBJ2-4; perhaps TRBD1 as D (5 bases). This CDR3 has 18 amino acids. Deletions cut 3 bases from V and 1 base from J, with 19 bases between. Germline CDR1 is MGHDK and CDR2 is SYGVNS. The CDR3: CASSDFTGAEGAKNIQYF. The DNA for the CDR3 is TGTGCCAGCAGTGATTTCACTGGGGCGGAAGGGGCCAAAAACATTCAGTACTTC. Looking up the rest from reference TRBV25-1 and TRBJ2-4 gives the full variable domain: EADIYQTPRYLVIGTGKKITLECSQTMGHDKMYWYQQDPGMELHLIHYSYGVNSTEKGDLSSESTVSRIRTEHFPLTLESARPSHTSQYLCASSDFTGAEGAKNIQYFGAGTRLSVL.

This clonotype has ten or more counts. This rearrangement joins TRBV7-6 to TRBJ2-7; weak D call: TRBD2 (6 bases). The ends were cut back, 4 bases at V and 0 bases at J, with 10 bases in the middle. This CDR3 is built from 14 residues. CDR1 is SGHVS, CDR2 FNYEAQ, per germline. The CDR3 DNA reads TGTGCCAGCAGCTCGGGGGTCAGCTCCTACGAGCAGTACTTC. It specifies CASSSGVSSYEQYF.

This clonotype was recorded many times. The chain uses TRBV12-3 or TRBV12-4 and TRBJ1-1, with no clear D. The CDR3 length is 15 residues. V dropped 0 bases and J dropped 5 bases, with 13 bases sitting between them. CDR3 protein: CASSLARRGWTEAFF. CDR3 DNA sequence: TGTGCCAGCAGTTTAGCGCGACGGGGTTGGACTGAAGCTTTCTTT.

The genes are TRBV6-2 or TRBV6-3 and TRBJ2-5, with TRBD1 matching 10 bases. The tail of the sequence fits TRBJ2-4 better, so the J call may be wrong. The CDR3 totals 14 residues. Germline CDR1 MNHEY, CDR2 SVGEGT. The CDR3 region has the DNA TGTGCCAGCAGTGAGAGACAGGGGGCGTTCATTCAGTACTTC. It yields the protein CASSERQGAFIQYF.

This clonotype was picked up many times. The chain carries TRBV11-2 and TRBJ1-5; 7 bases are a match to TRBD1. The CDR3 runs to 13 residues. The germline V gene has CDR1 SGHAT and CDR2 FQNNGV. With 5 bases clipped from V and 4 bases from J, the junction kept 2 bases outside the gene matches. This CDR3 is CASSGTANQPQHF. The CDR3 DNA reads TGTGCCAGCAGCGGGACAGCTAATCAGCCCCAGCATTTT.

The table lists this clonotype with many counts. The chain couples TRBV19 to TRBJ2-3; D ambiguous. The CDR3 is 14 residues long. V was shortened by 9 bases and J by 1 base, with 14 bases between the two germline ends. Germline values: CDR1 LNHDA, CDR2 SQIVND (reference sequence). For the CDR3, the DNA is TGTGCCAGCAGCACCAGGCGAGGCACAGATACGCAGTATTTT. Translation: CASSTRRGTDTQYF. Filled out from reference TRBV19 and TRBJ2-3, the complete variable domain reads DGGITQSPKYLFRKEGQNVTLSCEQNLNHDAMYWYRQDPGQGLRLIYYSQIVNDFQKGDIAEGYSVSREKKESFPLTVTSAQKNPTAFYLCASSTRRGTDTQYFGPGTRLTVL.

This clonotype has ten or more counts. This chain connects TRBV2 to TRBJ2-2; D not resolved. Germline V gene sequence: CDR1 SNHLY, CDR2 FYNNEI. CDR3 size: 13 residues. Trimming removed 6 bases from V and 1 base from J, with 6 bases in between. The CDR3: CASSRGNTGELFF. The CDR3 region has the DNA TGTGCCAGCAGCCGCGGGAACACCGGGGAGCTGTTTTTT.

The rearrangement uses TRBV3-1 and TRBJ2-1; TRBD2 matches at 10 bases. The V gene's germline CDR1 is LGHDT and CDR2 YNNKEL (reference sequence). The CDR3 length is 15 residues. Germline trimming cut 0 bases from V and 9 bases from J; bases unmatched to any gene: 5. CDR3 protein: CASSQESSGSFEQFF. In nucleotides, the CDR3 is TGTGCCAGCAGCCAAGAGTCTAGCGGGAGTTTTGAGCAGTTCTTC.

The chain employs TRBV28 and TRBJ1-5; no clear D gene. The CDR3 length is 15 residues. Germline V gives CDR1 MDHEN, CDR2 SYDVKM. Trimming left V 5 bases short and J 4 bases short, with 15 bases between. DNA for the CDR3: TGTGCCAGCAGTCCTCCCGGCAGCCTAAATCAGCCCCAGCATTTT. It is translated as CASSPPGSLNQPQHF.

The chain has TRBV5-8 and TRBJ2-3; D possibly corresponds to TRBD1 (5 bases). CDR3 length: 15 residues. Per germline, CDR1 SGHTS and CDR2 YDEGEE. Trimming took off 0 bases at V and 5 bases at J, with 13 bases between the two ends. CDR3 amino acids: CASSLVTGALDTQYF. The DNA of the CDR3 is TGTGCCAGCAGCTTGGTTACAGGAGCGTTAGATACGCAGTATTTT.